This is a list of T cell receptor beta chains from one sample in a study of T cells expressing NK-cell markers. TCRdb reprocessed the 5' RACE reads and reports one entry per CDR3 protein, with no DNA. The sample has fewer than 400,000 distinct CDR3 sequences. Sequencing input: blood T cells: a sorted CD56 or NKG2C T cell subset, CD4+ or CD8+ T cells, or bulk PBMC T cells (not recorded which). These receptors originate from a man between 18 and 69 years old in good health. The CDR3 runs from the conserved cysteine through the conserved F or W. The order of the fields is V gene, J gene, CDR3 protein.

TRBV5-1	TRBJ2-5	CASSISGGKQGTQYF
TRBV7-8	TRBJ1-6	CASSLAGVNSPLHF
TRBV3-1	TRBJ1-4	CASSQRRTANEKLFF
TRBV5-5	TRBJ2-3	CASRGGGVSTDTQYF
TRBV11-2	TRBJ2-5	CASSLDPAGGGETQYF
TRBV7-2	TRBJ2-2	CASSLVREVGELFF
TRBV16	TRBJ2-1	CASSQWQGTEQFF
TRBV15	TRBJ1-1	CATSDRDRGPTEAFF
TRBV21-1	TRBJ2-1	CASSKGVGAAGYNEQFF
TRBV11-3	TRBJ2-7	CASSPSGKSYEQYF
TRBV4-1	TRBJ2-7	CASSQDGRQRQYF
TRBV5-1	TRBJ2-1	CASSEGTYYNEQFF
TRBV6-5	TRBJ1-4	CASSYRGWEGEKLFF
TRBV20-1	TRBJ1-1	CSARTSGGSQYTEAFF
TRBV12-3/TRBV12-4	TRBJ2-1	CASSPSRTSDFGFF
TRBV7-8	TRBJ2-2	CASIQGLAQNTNTGELFF
TRBV6-1	TRBJ2-5	CASARPPYETQYF
TRBV7-9	TRBJ1-1	CASSFLGDKEAFF
TRBV6-5	TRBJ2-6	CASSHTLGTGSGANVLTF
TRBV20-1	TRBJ1-2	CSARDSRASIYGYTF
TRBV27	TRBJ2-7	CASSLSSGTGNEQYF
TRBV20-1	TRBJ2-3	CSPLAAGTDTQYF
TRBV12-3/TRBV12-4	TRBJ1-1	CASSSPTGVGTEAFF
TRBV20-1	TRBJ1-2	CSARTGTGVRNYGYTF
TRBV5-1	TRBJ2-7	CASSSGTANSYEQYF
TRBV3-1	TRBJ2-5	CASSQAPAGQRGKQETQYF
TRBV29-1	TRBJ2-6	CSVEWFSGANVLTF
TRBV5-1	TRBJ1-5	CASSMTGGEGQPQHF
TRBV12-3/TRBV12-4	TRBJ2-1	CASSFTSGTYNEQFF
TRBV4-1	TRBJ1-5	CASSRLHQGGSQPQHF
TRBV28	TRBJ2-1	CASSLPSGGANEQFF
TRBV5-1	TRBJ2-5	CASSLGREETQYF
TRBV3-1	TRBJ2-2	CASSQGDYYNTGELFF
TRBV2	TRBJ2-2	CASSETGQATGELFF
TRBV18	TRBJ2-1	CASSSDVTGLHEQFF
TRBV6-2/TRBV6-3	TRBJ2-5	CASSYRAGVETQYF
TRBV2	TRBJ2-1	CASKSDRVFPEQFF
TRBV18	TRBJ2-5	CASSLQGKGQETQYF
TRBV19	TRBJ2-5	CASSPRTNQGTQYF
TRBV5-1	TRBJ1-1	CASSLDSPPGGGTAFF
TRBV6-6	TRBJ2-7	CASSYEAGQYF
TRBV3-1	TRBJ2-1	CASSPQRGYEQFF
TRBV3-1	TRBJ2-7	CASSPQVGDAEQYF
TRBV13	TRBJ2-7	CASQRRDRGYEQYF
TRBV20-1	TRBJ2-1	CSALAATGVKDEQFF
TRBV7-6	TRBJ1-3	CASSLSRAGNTIYF
TRBV9	TRBJ2-3	CASSISGGAGDTQYF
TRBV29-1	TRBJ1-5	CSVAGSNQPQHF
TRBV7-2	TRBJ2-5	CASSFQRLGQETQYF
TRBV4-1	TRBJ2-1	CASSQGVGLAGADEQFF
TRBV5-1	TRBJ2-5	CASSFRRGRGETQYF
TRBV18	TRBJ2-2	CASSPDWGQVSELFF
TRBV5-1	TRBJ1-1	CASTQGQGGTEAFF
TRBV7-8	TRBJ1-6	CASSLGSGYGNSPLHF